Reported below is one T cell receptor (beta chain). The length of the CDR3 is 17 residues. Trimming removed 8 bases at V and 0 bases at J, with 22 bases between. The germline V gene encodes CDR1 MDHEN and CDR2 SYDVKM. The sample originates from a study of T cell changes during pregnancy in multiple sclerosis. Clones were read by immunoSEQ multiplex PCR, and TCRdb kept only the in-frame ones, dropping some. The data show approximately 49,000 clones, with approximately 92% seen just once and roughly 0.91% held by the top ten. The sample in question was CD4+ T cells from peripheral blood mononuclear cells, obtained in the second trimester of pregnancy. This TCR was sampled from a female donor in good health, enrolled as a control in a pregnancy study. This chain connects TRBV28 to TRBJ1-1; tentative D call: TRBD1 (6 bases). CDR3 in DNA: TGTGCCAGCCCTGGGGACAAGGGGGTTTCCATGAACACTGAAGCTTTCTTT. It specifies CASPGDKGVSMNTEAFF.